The 18 T cell receptor beta chains in this list originate from one sample, sequenced in a study of CD8+CD57+ T cells in acquired aplastic anemia. The study profiled TCR beta VDJ and CDR3 using genomic DNA as template. One entry per CDR3 protein results from TCRdb running MiXCR on the reads. The sample has 150,000 to 200,000 distinct CDR3 sequences, 64% seen once; the top ten hold roughly 50%. The sample taken for sequencing was sorted CD4+, CD8+, or CD8+CD57+ T cells (not recorded which) from PBMCs. The receptors here all came from a human donor with severe aplastic anemia or a healthy control (not recorded which).

V gene TRBV19 combines with J gene TRBJ2-1, with 7 bases fitting TRBD2. Germline-derived CDR1 and CDR2 are LNHDA and SQIVND (reference sequence). V lost 1 base, J lost 3 bases, and 3 bases stayed unmatched. The CDR3 contains 15 residues. Written as DNA, the CDR3 is TGTGCCAGTAGTATAGTGAAGCGGGACTACAATGAGCAGTTCTTC. Translation: CASSIVKRDYNEQFF.

The table lists this clonotype with a count of one. The chain recombines TRBV7-6 with TRBJ2-7, with D perhaps TRBD1 or TRBD2 (6 bases each). The germline V gene encodes CDR1 SGHVS and CDR2 FNYEAQ. Trimming cost V 1 base and J 3 bases, with 13 bases left between them. This CDR3 region has 15 residues. The CDR3: CASSLEGGSVYEQYF. In DNA form, the CDR3 reads TGTGCCAGCAGCTTAGAGGGGGGTAGCGTCTACGAGCAGTACTTC. Combining the CDR3 with reference TRBV7-6 and TRBJ2-7 gives the whole variable domain GAGVSQSPRYKVTKRGQDVALRCDPISGHVSLYWYRQALGQGPEFLTYFNYEAQQDKSGLPNDRFSAERPEGSISTLTIQRTEQRDSAMYRCASSLEGGSVYEQYFGPGTRLTVT.

This clonotype was observed at least ten times. The V and J genes are TRBV4-3 and TRBJ1-5; maybe TRBD1 (5 bases). The CDR3 sequence is 14 residues long. Per the germline V gene, CDR1 is LGHNA and CDR2 is YSLEER. Trimming pared 7 bases from V and 3 bases from J, leaving 13 bases between. The CDR3 DNA reads TGCGCCAGCACGTTGGAGGGGAACAATCAGCCCCAGCATTTT. Amino acids: CASTLEGNNQPQHF.

This clonotype was recorded at least ten times. The chain employs TRBV4-3 and TRBJ1-2, with D maybe TRBD1 (6 bases). The CDR3 has 14 residues. The V and J ends lost 4 bases and 6 bases respectively, with 15 bases between them. Per germline, CDR1 LGHNA and CDR2 YSLEER. CDR3 region: CASSPSTGWDGYTF. The DNA for the CDR3 is TGCGCCAGCAGCCCCAGTACAGGGTGGGATGGCTACACCTTC.

Concerning this clonotype itself: Sequence at one end of the junction differs from germline and may be a read error. The chain employs TRBV10-3 and TRBJ2-6, with D maybe TRBD2 (7 bases). Germline V gene sequence: CDR1 ENHRY, CDR2 SYGVKD. This CDR3 comprises 15 residues. CDR3 sequence reads: CAISESRGGKGPEAF. The CDR3 nucleotides are TGTGCCATCAGTGAGTCGAGGGGGGGAAAGGGACCTGAAGCTTTC.

V is TRBV29-1 and J is TRBJ1-6; 7 bases align to TRBD1. CDR1 and CDR2 from the germline V gene are SQVTM and ANQGSEA. V trimming: 6 bases; J trimming: 4 bases; junction bases outside the gene matches: 3. The CDR3 is 13 amino acids. CDR3 amino acids: CSVGQTYNSPLHF. In DNA form, the CDR3 reads TGCAGCGTGGGACAGACTTATAATTCACCCCTCCACTTT.

The chain has TRBV5-1 and TRBJ2-2, with unresolved D. V was cut by 4 bases and J by 4 bases, with 8 bases left in between. The CDR3 loop spans 13 amino acids. The germline V gene encodes CDR1 SGHRS and CDR2 YFSETQ. The CDR3 here is CASSVALTGELFF. CDR3 nucleotide sequence: TGCGCCAGCAGCGTGGCCCTCACCGGGGAGCTGTTTTTT.

V usage is TRBV29-1 and J usage is TRBJ2-7; perhaps TRBD1 as D (6 bases). The ends were cut back, 1 base at V and 5 bases at J, with 27 bases in the middle. In germline, CDR1 is SQVTM, CDR2 ANQGSEA. The CDR3 has 18 amino acids. CDR3 loop: CSVEGASSPPGVYDEQYF. The CDR3 coding sequence is TGCAGCGTTGAAGGTGCCAGCTCACCGCCAGGGGTGTACGACGAGCAGTACTTC.

The chain is built from TRBV20-1 and TRBJ1-2; no definite D call. CDR1 DFQATT and CDR2 SNEGSKA come from the germline V gene (reference sequence). V was cut by 4 bases and J by 10 bases, with 10 bases left in between. There are 10 residues in the CDR3. The CDR3 protein is CSAKELLYTF. DNA for the CDR3: TGCAGTGCTAAGGAGCTACTCTACACCTTC.

The chain couples TRBV20-1 to TRBJ1-2; D might be TRBD1 (5 bases). The germline CDR1 and CDR2 sequences are DFQATT and SNEGSKA (reference sequence). The V gene lost 2 bases and the J gene lost 6 bases, with 19 bases spanning the gap. The CDR3 contains 15 residues. CDR3 nucleotides: TGCAGTGCTAGACCCGGGGCGGGGTTGAGGGATGGCTACACCTTC. Its translation: CSARPGAGLRDGYTF.

The chain uses TRBV20-1 and TRBJ1-1, with D tentatively TRBD1 (5 bases). Between the trimmed V and J ends, which lost 5 bases and 5 bases, there was a span of 18 bases. Germline assignment: CDR1 DFQATT and CDR2 SNEGSKA (reference sequence). The length of the CDR3 is 14 residues. CDR3 nucleotides: TGCAGTGCTGAGCCCCGGGGACCTGGGACTGAAGCTTTCTTT. Protein: CSAEPRGPGTEAFF.

The sample holds one count of this clonotype. The chain combines TRBV19 with TRBJ2-1; the match to TRBD1 covers 10 bases. The CDR3 contains 17 residues. Germline V CDR1 and CDR2: LNHDA, SQIVND (reference sequence). Germline trimming cut 5 bases from V and 7 bases from J; bases unmatched to any gene: 14. The CDR3 protein is CASSAIRMGQGRNEQFF. CDR3 sequence (DNA): TGTGCCAGTAGTGCGATCAGAATGGGACAGGGGAGGAATGAGCAGTTCTTC. Filled out from reference TRBV19 and TRBJ2-1, the complete variable domain reads DGGITQSPKYLFRKEGQNVTLSCEQNLNHDAMYWYRQDPGQGLRLIYYSQIVNDFQKGDIAEGYSVSREKKESFPLTVTSAQKNPTAFYLCASSAIRMGQGRNEQFFGPGTRLTVL.

This clonotype occurred once. This rearrangement joins TRBV15 to TRBJ1-1, with TRBD1 identical over 7 bases. The CDR3 extends over 14 amino acids. The V gene end was trimmed by 5 bases and the J gene end by 3 bases; junction bases not matched to a gene: 6. Per germline, CDR1 LNHNV and CDR2 YYDKDF (reference sequence). The CDR3 loop reads CATSLRDSYTEAFF. In DNA form, the CDR3 reads TGTGCCACCAGCCTCCGGGACAGCTACACTGAAGCTTTCTTT.

The gene calls are TRBV15 and TRBJ2-5, with D perhaps TRBD1 or TRBD2 (5 bases each). Trimming stripped 5 bases from V and 1 base from J, with 20 bases between. Germline V gene data show CDR1 as LNHNV and CDR2 as YYDKDF (reference sequence). The CDR3 totals 17 residues. CDR3 nucleotide sequence: TGTGCCACCAGCGGAGGAGAGGAGAACAGGCTCCAAGAGACCCAGTACTTC. Translated: CATSGGEENRLQETQYF. The whole variable domain, remainder taken from reference TRBV15 and TRBJ2-5, is DAMVIQNPRYQVTQFGKPVTLSCSQTLNHNVMYWYQQKSSQAPKLLFHYYDKDFNNEADTPDNFQSRRPNTSFCFLDIRSPGLGDTAMYLCATSGGEENRLQETQYFGPGTRLLVL.

This sequence joins TRBV20-1 and TRBJ1-5, with D possibly TRBD1 on 5 matching bases. CDR1 is DFQATT and CDR2 is SNEGSKA in the germline V gene (reference sequence). The CDR3 totals 14 residues. V was clipped by 1 base and J by 2 bases, with 9 bases between them. The CDR3 nucleotides are TGCAGTGCTAGAGTGGGGCACGGCAATCAGCCCCAGCATTTT. This gives the protein CSARVGHGNQPQHF.

This rearrangement joins TRBV5-1 to TRBJ2-7, with no clear D. V lost 0 bases, J lost 1 base, and 11 bases lay in between. Germline CDR1 and CDR2: SGHRS and YFSETQ. CDR3 size: 15 residues. CDR3 nucleotide sequence: TGCGCCAGCAGCTTGGGTTCCAGTAATTCCTACGAGCAGTACTTC. This sequence encodes CASSLGSSNSYEQYF.

This chain joins TRBV9 and TRBJ2-7; TRBD2 agrees at 8 bases. J gave up 4 bases and V 4 bases, and 10 bases lay outside the gene matches. Germline V lookup: CDR1 SGDLS, CDR2 YYNGEE. CDR3 length equals 15 residues. In nucleotides, the CDR3 is TGTGCCAGCAGCTCACGGGGGGGCGGGGGGTACGAGCAGTACTTC. This sequence encodes CASSSRGGGGYEQYF.

The rearrangement joins TRBV7-9 to TRBJ2-1; TRBD2 matches 8 bases. Trimming took 5 bases from V and 10 from J; bases not matched to a gene: 16. In germline, CDR1 is SEHNR, CDR2 FQNEAQ (reference sequence). This CDR3 spans 16 amino acids. The CDR3 DNA reads TGTGCCAGCAGCGCTCTCGCGGGAGGCCGGGACCCAGAGCAGTTCTTC. Translating it yields CASSALAGGRDPEQFF.